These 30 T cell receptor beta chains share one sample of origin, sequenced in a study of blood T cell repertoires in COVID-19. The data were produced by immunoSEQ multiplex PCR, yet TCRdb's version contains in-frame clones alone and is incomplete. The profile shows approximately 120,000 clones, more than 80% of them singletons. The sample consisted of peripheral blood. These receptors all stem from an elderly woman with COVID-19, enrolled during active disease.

In nucleotides, the CDR3 is TGTGCCATCAGTTCCGTCAATGAGCAGTTCTTC. It yields the protein CAISSVNEQFF. The chain recombines TRBV10-3 with TRBJ2-1; D is unclear. The germline V gene has CDR1 ENHRY and CDR2 SYGVKD. Trimming removed 5 bases from V and 6 bases from J, with 5 bases in between. The CDR3 extends over 11 amino acids.

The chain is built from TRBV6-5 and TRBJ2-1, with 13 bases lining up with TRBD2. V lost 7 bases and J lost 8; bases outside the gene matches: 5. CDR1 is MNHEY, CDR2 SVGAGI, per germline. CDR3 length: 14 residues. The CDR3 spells CASKGLAGSHEQFF. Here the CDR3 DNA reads TGTGCCAGCAAGGGACTAGCGGGATCCCATGAGCAGTTCTTC.

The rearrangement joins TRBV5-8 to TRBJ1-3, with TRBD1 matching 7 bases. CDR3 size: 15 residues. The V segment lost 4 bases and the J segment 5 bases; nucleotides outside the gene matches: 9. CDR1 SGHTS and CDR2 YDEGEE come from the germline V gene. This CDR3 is CASSTGTEFRNTIYF. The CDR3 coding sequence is TGTGCCAGCAGCACGGGGACAGAATTCCGAAACACCATATATTTT.

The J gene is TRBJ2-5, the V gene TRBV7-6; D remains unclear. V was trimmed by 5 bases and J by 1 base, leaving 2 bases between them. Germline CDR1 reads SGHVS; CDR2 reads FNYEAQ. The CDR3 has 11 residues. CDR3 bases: TGTGCCAGCAGCCTCCAAGAGACCCAGTACTTC. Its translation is CASSLQETQYF.

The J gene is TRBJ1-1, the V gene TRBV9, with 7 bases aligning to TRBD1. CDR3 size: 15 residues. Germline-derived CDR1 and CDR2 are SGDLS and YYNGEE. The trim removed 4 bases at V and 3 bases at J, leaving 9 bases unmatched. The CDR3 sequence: CASSYMTGKDTEAFF. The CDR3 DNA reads TGTGCCAGCAGCTACATGACAGGGAAGGACACTGAAGCTTTCTTT.

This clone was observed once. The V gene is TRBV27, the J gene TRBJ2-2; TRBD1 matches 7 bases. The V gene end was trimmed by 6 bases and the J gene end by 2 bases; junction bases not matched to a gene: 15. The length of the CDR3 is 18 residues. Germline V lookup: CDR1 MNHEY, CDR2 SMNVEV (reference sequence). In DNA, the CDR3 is TGTGCCAGCAGCCATAACGGACTGGACAGGCGAAACACCGGGGAGCTGTTTTTT. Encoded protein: CASSHNGLDRRNTGELFF.

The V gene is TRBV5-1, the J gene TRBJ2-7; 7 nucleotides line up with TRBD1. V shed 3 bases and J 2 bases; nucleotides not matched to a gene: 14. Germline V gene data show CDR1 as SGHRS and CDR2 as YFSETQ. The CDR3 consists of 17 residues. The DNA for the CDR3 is TGCGCCAGCAGCTCCCTTACAGGGACAGATCGTGCCTACGAGCAGTACTTC. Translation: CASSSLTGTDRAYEQYF.

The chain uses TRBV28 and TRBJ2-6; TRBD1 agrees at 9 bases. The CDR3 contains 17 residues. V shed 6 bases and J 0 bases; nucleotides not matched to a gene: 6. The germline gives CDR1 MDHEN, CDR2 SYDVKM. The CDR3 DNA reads TGTGCCAGCAGGTCGGGACAGGGAGGCTCTGGGGCCAACGTCCTGACTTTC. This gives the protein CASRSGQGGSGANVLTF.

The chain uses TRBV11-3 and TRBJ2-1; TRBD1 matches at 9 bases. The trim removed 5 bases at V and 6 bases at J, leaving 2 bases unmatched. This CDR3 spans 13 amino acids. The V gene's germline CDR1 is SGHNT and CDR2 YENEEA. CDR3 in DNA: TGTGCCAGCAGCGCGGACAGGGGCAATGAGCAGTTCTTC. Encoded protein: CASSADRGNEQFF.

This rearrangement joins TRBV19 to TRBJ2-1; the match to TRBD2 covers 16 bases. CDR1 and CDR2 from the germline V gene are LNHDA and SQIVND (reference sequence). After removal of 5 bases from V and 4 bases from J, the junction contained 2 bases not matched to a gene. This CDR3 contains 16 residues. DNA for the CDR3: TGTGCCAGTAGTCCGGGACTAGCGGGAGGGTACAATGAGCAGTTCTTC. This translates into CASSPGLAGGYNEQFF.

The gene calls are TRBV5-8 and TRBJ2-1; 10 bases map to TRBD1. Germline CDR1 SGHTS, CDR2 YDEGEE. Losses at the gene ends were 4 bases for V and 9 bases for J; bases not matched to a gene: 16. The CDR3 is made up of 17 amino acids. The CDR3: CASSRNRGKTGGTEQFF. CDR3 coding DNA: TGTGCCAGCAGCCGAAACCGAGGAAAGACAGGGGGCACTGAGCAGTTCTTC. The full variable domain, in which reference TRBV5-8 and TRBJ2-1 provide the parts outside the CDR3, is EAGVTQSPTHLIKTRGQQATLRCSPISGHTSVYWYQQALGLGLQFLLWYDEGEERNRGNFPPRFSGRQFPNYSSELNVNALELEDSALYLCASSRNRGKTGGTEQFFGPGTRLTVL.

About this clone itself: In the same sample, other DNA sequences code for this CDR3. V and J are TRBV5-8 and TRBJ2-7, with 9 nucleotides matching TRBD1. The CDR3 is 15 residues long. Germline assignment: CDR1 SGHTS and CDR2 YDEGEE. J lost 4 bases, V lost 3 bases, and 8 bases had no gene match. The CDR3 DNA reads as TGTGCCAGCAGCTCCACCGGGACAGGGATATACGAGCAGTACTTC. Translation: CASSSTGTGIYEQYF.

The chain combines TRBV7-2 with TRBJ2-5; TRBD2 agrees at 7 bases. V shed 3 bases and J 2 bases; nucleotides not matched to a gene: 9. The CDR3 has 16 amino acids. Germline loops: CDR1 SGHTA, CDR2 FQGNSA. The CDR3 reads CASSLVVAGLQETQYF. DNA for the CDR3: TGTGCCAGCAGCTTGGTGGTAGCGGGTCTTCAAGAGACCCAGTACTTC.

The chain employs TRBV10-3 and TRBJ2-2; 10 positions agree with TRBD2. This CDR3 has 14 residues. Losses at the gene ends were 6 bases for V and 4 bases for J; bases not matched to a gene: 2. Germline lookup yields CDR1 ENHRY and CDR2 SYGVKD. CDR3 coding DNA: TGTGCCATCAGGCTAGCGGGAGCCACCGGGGAGCTGTTTTTT. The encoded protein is CAIRLAGATGELFF.

Here the CDR3 DNA reads TGTGCCAGCAGCCAGTTGGACAGGGGGGGAAGTGTTACGCAGTATTTT. Translating gives CASSQLDRGGSVTQYF. V gene TRBV3-1 (or the pseudogene TRBV3-2) combines with J gene TRBJ2-3, with 10 bases lining up with TRBD1. The CDR3 has 16 amino acids. Germline V gene sequence: CDR1 LGHDT, CDR2 YNNKEL (reference sequence). The junction had 11 bases not matched to a gene; V was cut back by 3 bases and J by 8 bases.

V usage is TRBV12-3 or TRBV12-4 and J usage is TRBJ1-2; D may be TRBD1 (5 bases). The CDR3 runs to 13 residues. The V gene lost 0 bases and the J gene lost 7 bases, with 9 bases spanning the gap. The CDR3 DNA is TGTGCCAGCAGTTTAGCCAGGGAGGGTGGCTACACCTTC. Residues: CASSLAREGGYTF.

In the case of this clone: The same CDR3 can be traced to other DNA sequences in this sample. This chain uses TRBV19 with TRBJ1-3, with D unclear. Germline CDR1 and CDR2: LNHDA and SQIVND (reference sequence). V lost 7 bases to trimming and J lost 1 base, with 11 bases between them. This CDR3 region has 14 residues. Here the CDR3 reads CASTGIRSGNTIYF. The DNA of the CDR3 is TGTGCCAGTACAGGAATTCGTTCTGGAAACACCATATATTTT.

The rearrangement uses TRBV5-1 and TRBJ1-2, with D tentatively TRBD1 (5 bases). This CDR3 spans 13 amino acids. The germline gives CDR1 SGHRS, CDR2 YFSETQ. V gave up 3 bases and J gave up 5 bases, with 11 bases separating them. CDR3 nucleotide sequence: TGCGCCAGCAGCTCTTCAGGGTCTTATGGCTACACCTTC. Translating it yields CASSSSGSYGYTF. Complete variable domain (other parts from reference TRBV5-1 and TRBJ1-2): KAGVTQTPRYLIKTRGQQVTLSCSPISGHRSVSWYQQTPGQGLQFLFEYFSETQRNKGNFPGRFSGRQFSNSRSEMNVSTLELGDSALYLCASSSSGSYGYTFGSGTRLTVV.

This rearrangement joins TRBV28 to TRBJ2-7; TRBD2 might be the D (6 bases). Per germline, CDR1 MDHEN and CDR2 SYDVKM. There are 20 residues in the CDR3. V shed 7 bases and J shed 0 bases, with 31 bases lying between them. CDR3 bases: TGTGCCAGCAAGATGCGGGCCAGCTACTATAGCGGAGTCAGCTCCTACGAGCAGTACTTC. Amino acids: CASKMRASYYSGVSSYEQYF.

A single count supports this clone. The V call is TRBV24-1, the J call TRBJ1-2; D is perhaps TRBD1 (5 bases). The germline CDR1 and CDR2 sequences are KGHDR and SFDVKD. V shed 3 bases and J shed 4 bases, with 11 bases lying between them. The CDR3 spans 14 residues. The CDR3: CATSDETEIYGYTF. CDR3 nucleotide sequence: TGTGCCACCAGTGATGAGACAGAGATCTATGGCTACACCTTC.

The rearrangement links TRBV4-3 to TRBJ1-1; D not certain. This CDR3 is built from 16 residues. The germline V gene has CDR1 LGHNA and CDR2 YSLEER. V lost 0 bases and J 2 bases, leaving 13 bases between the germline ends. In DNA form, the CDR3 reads TGCGCCAGCAGCCAAGATATTTCGGGGTACAACACTGAAGCTTTCTTT. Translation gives CASSQDISGYNTEAFF.

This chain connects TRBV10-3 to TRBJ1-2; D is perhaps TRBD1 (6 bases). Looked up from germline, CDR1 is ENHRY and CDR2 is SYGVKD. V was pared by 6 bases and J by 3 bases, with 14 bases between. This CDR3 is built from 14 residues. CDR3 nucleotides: TGTGCCATCAGACCGACAGGAGCAGACTATGGCTACACCTTC. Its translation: CAIRPTGADYGYTF.

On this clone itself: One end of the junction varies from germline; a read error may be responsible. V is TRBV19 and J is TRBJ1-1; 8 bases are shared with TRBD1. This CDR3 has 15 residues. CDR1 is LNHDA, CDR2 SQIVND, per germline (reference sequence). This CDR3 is CASSPRTGIGMAASF. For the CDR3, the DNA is TGTGCCAGTAGTCCCAGGACAGGGATAGGGATGGCGGCTTCCTTT.

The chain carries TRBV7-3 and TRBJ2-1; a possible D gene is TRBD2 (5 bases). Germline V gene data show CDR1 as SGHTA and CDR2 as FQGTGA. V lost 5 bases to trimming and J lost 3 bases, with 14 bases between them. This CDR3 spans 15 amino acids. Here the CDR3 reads CASSATVGDYNEQFF. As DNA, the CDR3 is TGTGCCAGCAGCGCCACCGTGGGAGACTACAATGAGCAGTTCTTC.

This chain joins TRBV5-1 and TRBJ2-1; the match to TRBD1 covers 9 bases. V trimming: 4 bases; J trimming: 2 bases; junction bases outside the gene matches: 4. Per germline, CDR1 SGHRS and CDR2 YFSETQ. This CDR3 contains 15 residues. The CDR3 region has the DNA TGCGCCAGCAGCCCCGGGACAGGGACCTACAATGAGCAGTTCTTC. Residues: CASSPGTGTYNEQFF. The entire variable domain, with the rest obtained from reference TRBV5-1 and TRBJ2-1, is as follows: KAGVTQTPRYLIKTRGQQVTLSCSPISGHRSVSWYQQTPGQGLQFLFEYFSETQRNKGNFPGRFSGRQFSNSRSEMNVSTLELGDSALYLCASSPGTGTYNEQFFGPGTRLTVL.

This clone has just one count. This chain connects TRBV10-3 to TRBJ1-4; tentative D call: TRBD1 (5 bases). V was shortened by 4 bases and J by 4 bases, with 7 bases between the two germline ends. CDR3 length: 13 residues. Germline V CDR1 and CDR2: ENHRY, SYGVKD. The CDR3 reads CAISAGLNEKLFF. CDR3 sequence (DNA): TGTGCCATCAGTGCAGGGCTTAATGAAAAACTGTTTTTT.

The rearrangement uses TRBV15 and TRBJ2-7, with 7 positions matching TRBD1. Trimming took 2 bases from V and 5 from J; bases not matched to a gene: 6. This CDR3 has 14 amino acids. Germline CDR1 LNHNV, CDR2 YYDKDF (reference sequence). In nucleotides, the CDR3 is TGTGCCACCAGCAGACAGAGGACAGGACACGAGCAGTACTTC. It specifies CATSRQRTGHEQYF.

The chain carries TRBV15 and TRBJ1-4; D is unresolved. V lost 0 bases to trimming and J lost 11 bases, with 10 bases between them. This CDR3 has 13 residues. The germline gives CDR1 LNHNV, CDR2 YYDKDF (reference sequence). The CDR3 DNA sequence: TGTGCCACCAGCAGAGATCGGGGTCAGAAACTGTTTTTT. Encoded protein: CATSRDRGQKLFF.

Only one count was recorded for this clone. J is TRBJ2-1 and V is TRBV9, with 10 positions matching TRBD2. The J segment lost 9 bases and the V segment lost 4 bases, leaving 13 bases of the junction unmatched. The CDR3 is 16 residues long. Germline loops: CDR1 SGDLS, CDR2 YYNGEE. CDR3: CASSPHASGSNTEQFF. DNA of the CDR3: TGTGCCAGCAGCCCCCACGCTAGCGGGAGTAATACTGAGCAGTTCTTC.

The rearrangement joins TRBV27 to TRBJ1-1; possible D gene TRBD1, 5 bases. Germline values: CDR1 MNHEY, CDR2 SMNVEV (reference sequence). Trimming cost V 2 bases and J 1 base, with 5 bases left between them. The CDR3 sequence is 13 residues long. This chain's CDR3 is CASSLGQNTEAFF. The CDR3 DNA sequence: TGTGCCAGCAGTTTAGGACAGAACACTGAAGCTTTCTTT.